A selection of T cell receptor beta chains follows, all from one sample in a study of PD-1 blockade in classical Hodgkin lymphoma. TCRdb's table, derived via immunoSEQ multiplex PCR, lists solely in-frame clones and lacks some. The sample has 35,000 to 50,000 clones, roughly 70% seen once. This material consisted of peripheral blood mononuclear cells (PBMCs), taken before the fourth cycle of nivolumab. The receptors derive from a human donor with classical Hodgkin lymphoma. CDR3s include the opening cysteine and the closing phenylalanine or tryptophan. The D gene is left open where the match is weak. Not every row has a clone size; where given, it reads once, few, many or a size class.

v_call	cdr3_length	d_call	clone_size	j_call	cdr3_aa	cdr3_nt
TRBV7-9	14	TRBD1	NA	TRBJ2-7	CASSQGTDFYEQYF	TGTGCCAGCAGCCAAGGGACAGATTTCTACGAGCAGTACTTC
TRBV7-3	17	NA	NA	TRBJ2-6	CASSSTREDSGANVLTF	TGTGCCAGCAGCTCTACAAGGGAAGACTCTGGGGCCAACGTCCTGACTTTC
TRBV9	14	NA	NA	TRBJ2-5	CASSVLPRAETQYF	TGTGCCAGCAGCGTACTACCACGCGCAGAGACCCAGTACTTC
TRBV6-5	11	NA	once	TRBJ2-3	CASTHRDTQYF	TGTGCCAGCACCCATAGGGATACGCAGTATTTT
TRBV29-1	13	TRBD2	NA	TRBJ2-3	CSVGSGGLVTQYF	TGCAGCGTTGGTAGCGGGGGCCTCGTTACGCAGTATTTT
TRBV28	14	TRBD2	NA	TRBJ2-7	CASSPSGSMYEQYF	TGTGCCAGCAGTCCTAGCGGGAGCATGTACGAGCAGTACTTC
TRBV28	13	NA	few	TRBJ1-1	CASTLTGRTEAFF	TGTGCCAGCACCCTTACAGGGAGAACTGAAGCTTTCTTT
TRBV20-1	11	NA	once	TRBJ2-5	CSAGWRETQYF	TGCAGTGCTGGCTGGAGAGAGACCCAGTACTTC
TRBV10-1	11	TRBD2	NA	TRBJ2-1	CASGSSNEQFF	TGCGCGAGCGGGAGCAGTAATGAGCAGTTCTTC
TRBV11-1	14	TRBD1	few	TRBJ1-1	CASSSGTGGGGAFF	TGTGCCAGCAGCTCCGGGACAGGGGGCGGAGGAGCTTTCTTT
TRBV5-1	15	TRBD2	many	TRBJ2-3	CASSLQRGETDTQYF	TGCGCCAGCAGCCTCCAGCGGGGGGAGACAGATACGCAGTATTTT
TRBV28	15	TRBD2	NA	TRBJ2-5	CASSFDSGGGETQYF	TGTGCCAGCAGTTTCGATAGCGGGGGTGGTGAGACCCAGTACTTC
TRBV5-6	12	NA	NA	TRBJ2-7	CASSLRSYEQYF	TGTGCCAGCAGCTTGCGTTCCTACGAGCAGTACTTC
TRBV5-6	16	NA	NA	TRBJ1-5	CASSLRTGRRGQPQHF	TGTGCCAGCAGCTTGAGAACAGGGCGAAGAGGTCAGCCCCAGCATTTT
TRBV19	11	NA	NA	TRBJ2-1	CASSRAREQFF	TGTGCCAGTAGCCGGGCACGGGAGCAGTTCTTC
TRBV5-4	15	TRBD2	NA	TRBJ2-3	CASSLGLAGGDTQYF	TGTGCCAGCAGCCTGGGACTAGCGGGGGGAGACACGCAGTATTTT
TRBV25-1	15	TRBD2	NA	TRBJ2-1	CASSEWSGVNNEQFF	TGTGCCAGCAGTGAATGGAGCGGGGTAAACAATGAGCAGTTCTTC
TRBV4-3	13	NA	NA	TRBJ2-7	CASSQGQTYEQYF	TGCGCCAGCAGCCAAGGACAGACCTACGAGCAGTACTTC
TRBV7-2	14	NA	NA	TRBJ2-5	CASSVSGAGETQYF	TGTGCCAGCAGCGTCTCAGGGGCGGGGGAGACCCAGTACTTC
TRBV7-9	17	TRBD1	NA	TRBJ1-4	CASSLGITGTGDEKLFF	TGTGCCAGCAGCTTAGGAATTACCGGGACAGGGGATGAAAAACTGTTTTTT
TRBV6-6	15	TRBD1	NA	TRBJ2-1	CASRGTGYSYNEQFF	TGTGCCAGCAGGGGGACAGGATACTCCTACAATGAGCAGTTCTTC
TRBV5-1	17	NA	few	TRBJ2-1	CASSLGPDRNSYNEQFF	TGCGCCAGCAGCTTGGGACCCGACCGCAACTCCTACAATGAGCAGTTCTTC
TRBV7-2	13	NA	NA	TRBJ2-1	CAGARGFIDEQFF	TGTGCCGGGGCTCGCGGTTTTATCGATGAGCAGTTCTTC
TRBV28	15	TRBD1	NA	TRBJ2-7	CASTRPGTASYEQYF	TGTGCCAGCACCAGACCCGGGACAGCCTCCTACGAGCAGTACTTC
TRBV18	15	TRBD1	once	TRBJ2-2	CASSPPGQGNGELFF	TGTGCCAGCTCACCACCGGGACAGGGGAACGGGGAGCTGTTTTTT
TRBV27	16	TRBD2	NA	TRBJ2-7	CASSYTVASGAYEQYF	TGTGCCAGCAGTTACACCGTGGCTAGCGGGGCCTACGAGCAGTACTTC
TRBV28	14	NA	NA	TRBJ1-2	CASSFVGRQVGYTF	TGTGCCAGCAGTTTTGTAGGGCGTCAAGTTGGCTACACCTTC
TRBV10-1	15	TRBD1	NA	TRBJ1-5	CASSEGTGANQPQHF	TGCGCCAGCAGTGAGGGGACAGGGGCCAATCAGCCCCAGCATTTT
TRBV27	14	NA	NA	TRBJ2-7	CASSLVGQLYEQYF	TGTGCCAGCAGTTTGGTCGGACAGCTCTACGAGCAGTACTTC